The source of this T cell receptor beta chain is a study of blood T cell repertoires in COVID-19. About the study: Material from acute and convalescent COVID-19 was sourced from the United States, Italy and Spain. T cells, B-cell-depleted T cells, or PBMCs provided the cDNA or gDNA that served as material.

The repertoire was sequenced with immunoSEQ multiplex PCR; TCRdb's copy has only in-frame clones and lacks some. This table has about 280,000 clones, 75% to 90% appearing once. Those who participated ranged in age from roughly 18 to 89 years and resided in 24 US areas. Clinical histories supplied by participants themselves formed the basis of cohort assignment. This clone was found a few times. Source material: PBMCs or T cells enriched from blood (not recorded which). This TCR was recovered from a woman between 45 and 65 years old who had recovered from COVID-19.

The CDR3, as DNA: TGTGCCAGCAGCTTAGAAGCAGGGAGGGACGGAGGCTACACCTTC. Translating gives CASSLEAGRDGGYTF. This sequence joins TRBV7-2 and TRBJ1-2; tentative D call: TRBD1 (5 bases). V lost 1 base and J 8 bases, leaving 17 bases between the germline ends. The CDR3 runs to 15 residues. Germline V gene data show CDR1 as SGHTA and CDR2 as FQGNSA.